These T cell receptor beta chains were read from a single sample in a study of T cells in localized non-small cell lung cancer. The data were produced by immunoSEQ multiplex PCR, yet TCRdb's version contains in-frame clones alone and is incomplete. The sample lists 25,000 to 30,000 clones, around 93% occurring once. The material was peripheral blood, obtained before any cancer treatment. The origin of the receptors is an older female donor with stage I lung adenocarcinoma. CDR3s include the opening cysteine and the closing phenylalanine or tryptophan. D genes are given only for firm matches. The size of a clone is reported for some rows only, either as once, few or many, or as a class for expanded clones.

TGTGCCAGCAGACCCATCTGGGAGCAGAGCACCGGGGAGCTGTTTTTT | CASRPIWEQSTGELFF | TRBJ2-2 | TRBV6-6 | few | .
TGCGCCAGCAGTTTAGAGGGAGCCAAAAACATTCAGTACTTC | CASSLEGAKNIQYF | TRBJ2-4 | TRBV5-1 | . | .
TGTGCCAGCAGTTTTAAGGCCCGGACTGGAAACACCATATATTTT | CASSFKARTGNTIYF | TRBJ1-3 | TRBV28 | . | .
TGTGCCAGCAGCGCGGAGACCCCGGTTTACGATGAGCAGTTCTTC | CASSAETPVYDEQFF | TRBJ2-1 | TRBV7-8 | . | .
TGCGCCAGCAGCCCCTCCACCCAGAGCACAGATACGCAGTATTTT | CASSPSTQSTDTQYF | TRBJ2-3 | TRBV5-1 | . | .
TGTGCCAGCAGCTTGACTCCGACGAGAGAGACCCAGTACTTC | CASSLTPTRETQYF | TRBJ2-5 | TRBV5-5 | . | .
TGTGCCAGCAGCTACCGGGACTCGGGGGGGGAGACCCAGTACTTC | CASSYRDSGGETQYF | TRBJ2-5 | TRBV2 | . | TRBD2
TGTGCCAGCAGATGGGACAGGTCGTACACTGAAGCTTTCTTT | CASRWDRSYTEAFF | TRBJ1-1 | TRBV7-2 | . | TRBD1
TGCGCCAGCAGCTTGGGGGACAGCACCTACGAGCAGTACTTC | CASSLGDSTYEQYF | TRBJ2-7 | TRBV5-1 | . | TRBD1
TGCGCCAGCAGCCAAGATGGGGGGCCAGGCCTCTGGTACGAGCAGTACTTC | CASSQDGGPGLWYEQYF | TRBJ2-7 | TRBV4-1 | . | .
TGCGCCAGCAGCTCCGGGACGCCAGGGAACATTCAGTACTTC | CASSSGTPGNIQYF | TRBJ2-4 | TRBV4-1 | . | .
TGTGCCAGCAGCTTGCGACAGGGGGCGTTGAAAGCTTTCTTT | CASSLRQGALKAFF | TRBJ1-1 | TRBV5-4 | . | TRBD1
TGTGCCAGCAGCTTGAACTCAGGGGGCATCTATGGCTACACCTTC | CASSLNSGGIYGYTF | TRBJ1-2 | TRBV5-8 | . | TRBD1
TGTGCCAGCTCACCTGACAGGGAAAGAGACTATGGCTACACCTTC | CASSPDRERDYGYTF | TRBJ1-2 | TRBV18 | . | TRBD1
TGTGCCAGCAGCGCGTCCAGGGACAGGGGGTACACCTTC | CASSASRDRGYTF | TRBJ1-2 | TRBV7-2 | . | TRBD1
TGTGCCAGCAGGACAGGGGGTACGGGTACGCAGTATTTT | CASRTGGTGTQYF | TRBJ2-3 | TRBV25-1 | . | TRBD1
TGCGCCAGCAGGATCGGGAGGTCCTCCTACGAGCAGTACTTC | CASRIGRSSYEQYF | TRBJ2-7 | TRBV5-1 | once | TRBD2
TGTGCCAGCAGTTACGGGGATTCACCCCTCCACTTT | CASSYGDSPLHF | TRBJ1-6 | TRBV6-5 | . | .
TGTGCCACCACTAGCACAGATACGCAGTATTTT | CATTSTDTQYF | TRBJ2-3 | TRBV27 | . | .
TGTGCCAGCAGCCAGTTAGCGGGGGGGCTACACGAGCAGTACTTC | CASSQLAGGLHEQYF | TRBJ2-7 | TRBV5-6 | . | TRBD2
TGTGCCAGCAGTGAAAACGTTGGGGGCGGCACTGAAGCTTTCTTT | CASSENVGGGTEAFF | TRBJ1-1 | TRBV6-1 | . | .
TGTGCCAGCTCACTGACCGTCGGGAGCACAGATACGCAGTATTTT | CASSLTVGSTDTQYF | TRBJ2-3 | TRBV18 | . | .
TGTGCCGGCCGCCCCTCTGGGGCCAACGTCCTGACTTTC | CAGRPSGANVLTF | TRBJ2-6 | TRBV2 | . | .
TGCAGTGCTAGAGATTGGGAGACCCAGTACTTC | CSARDWETQYF | TRBJ2-5 | TRBV20-1 | . | .
TGTGCCAGCAGCCAAATTGAGGGACTGAACACTGAAGCTTTCTTT | CASSQIEGLNTEAFF | TRBJ1-1 | TRBV4-2 | . | .
TGTGCCAGCAGTTTGGACGCAGGGCGTCAGGGCTACACCTTC | CASSLDAGRQGYTF | TRBJ1-2 | TRBV7-8 | . | .
TGTGCCAGCAGTTTATCGTCGGGACGGACCTACGAGCAGTACTTC | CASSLSSGRTYEQYF | TRBJ2-7 | TRBV27 | . | .
TGTGCCACCAGCAGAGGACAGGGTAGTTTTCCTGGCTACACCTTC | CATSRGQGSFPGYTF | TRBJ1-2 | TRBV15 | . | TRBD1
TGCGCCAGCAGCTTGGGGCCGATCGGGGATTCACCCCTCCACTTT | CASSLGPIGDSPLHF | TRBJ1-6 | TRBV5-1 | few | .
TGCGCCAGCAGCTTGGACCCCCTCGGCTATGGCTACACCTTC | CASSLDPLGYGYTF | TRBJ1-2 | TRBV5-1 | . | .
TGTGCCAGCAGCTTCGGGGGAGACTCCTACGAGCAGTACTTC | CASSFGGDSYEQYF | TRBJ2-7 | TRBV11-1 | . | .
TGTGCCAGCAGTCCCCAGCTAGCGGGAGTCCACGAGCAGTACTTC | CASSPQLAGVHEQYF | TRBJ2-7 | TRBV6-1 | . | TRBD2
TGTGCCAGCAGTGAATCGAACAGGGGACGGACCTTC | CASSESNRGRTF | TRBJ1-2 | TRBV25-1 | . | TRBD1
TGTGCCAGCATTCGACCCGGGACAGGGGATGGAGATACGCAGTATTTT | CASIRPGTGDGDTQYF | TRBJ2-3 | TRBV7-9 | once | TRBD1
TGTGCCAGCCGGGAGGGGGGGAACTCTAACTATGGCTACACCTTC | CASREGGNSNYGYTF | TRBJ1-2 | TRBV6-6 | . | .
TGCACCAGACAGGGGGGACAAAACACTGAAGCTTTCTTT | CTRQGGQNTEAFF | TRBJ1-1 | TRBV1 | few | .
TGCGCCAGCAGTGAGGGGCGACTCGAGGGAAACACCATATATTTT | CASSEGRLEGNTIYF | TRBJ1-3 | TRBV10-2 | . | .
TGTGCCTGGAGCGGACTAGCGGTCGGGGGCGGGGAGCTGTTTTTT | CAWSGLAVGGGELFF | TRBJ2-2 | TRBV30 | . | TRBD2
TGTGCCAGTAACAACCCTCAAACCTACGAGCAGTACTTC | CASNNPQTYEQYF | TRBJ2-7 | TRBV19 | . | .
TGTGCCAGCAGTTATTACCAGCGGGGCCAAGAGACCCAGTACTTC | CASSYYQRGQETQYF | TRBJ2-5 | TRBV6-6 | . | TRBD2
TGTGCCAGCCCCTTGGGGGGAAGGACCTACGAGCAGTACTTC | CASPLGGRTYEQYF | TRBJ2-7 | TRBV25-1 | . | .
TGTGCCAGCTCACCAGCGGGGGGGCCCTTCACAGATACGCAGTATTTT | CASSPAGGPFTDTQYF | TRBJ2-3 | TRBV18 | . | TRBD2
TGTGCCAGCAGCTTAACTGAGGGAGGAGAGACCCAGTACTTC | CASSLTEGGETQYF | TRBJ2-5 | TRBV7-3 | once | .
TGTGCCACCAGCAGTTCGATTGGGACAGGCTATAATTCACCCCTCCACTTT | CATSSSIGTGYNSPLHF | TRBJ1-6 | TRBV15 | . | TRBD1
TGCGCCAGCAGGTGGGACAGCCACTATGGCTACACCTTC | CASRWDSHYGYTF | TRBJ1-2 | TRBV5-1 | . | TRBD1